What follows is one T cell receptor beta chain and its context. What it binds is not known. A much larger clone differs from this one at a single base, so this may be a read error. The CDR3 does not close with the conserved phenylalanine or tryptophan, likely indicating a read error. These data originate in a study of T cells in Graves' hyperthyroidism and ophthalmopathy. General study findings and limits: The model foresaw ophthalmopathy a median roughly 6.5 months prior to onset.

Amplification of TCR beta CDR3 regions used RNA as the template. A first-round RT-PCR of the TCR CDR3 used the HTBI primer set. TCRdb recomputed calls from the multiplex PCR reads with MiXCR, one row per CDR3 protein. The table has about 480,000 distinct CDR3 sequences, around 22% seen once. Exclusion of a patient resulted from uncontrolled infection, other autoimmune disease, pregnancy or lactation. Sample: blood. The source of this sequence is a woman aged 25 to 45 with Graves' ophthalmopathy.

CDR3 DNA: TGTGCCAGCGGCACACCAAACTATGGCTACACCGTC. Residues: CASGTPNYGYTV. This chain uses TRBV7-8 with TRBJ1-2; D gene ambiguous. This CDR3 has 12 amino acids. Looked up from germline, CDR1 is SGHVS and CDR2 is FQNEAQ. The V end lost 8 bases, the J end lost 2 bases, and 9 bases lay between the germline ends.